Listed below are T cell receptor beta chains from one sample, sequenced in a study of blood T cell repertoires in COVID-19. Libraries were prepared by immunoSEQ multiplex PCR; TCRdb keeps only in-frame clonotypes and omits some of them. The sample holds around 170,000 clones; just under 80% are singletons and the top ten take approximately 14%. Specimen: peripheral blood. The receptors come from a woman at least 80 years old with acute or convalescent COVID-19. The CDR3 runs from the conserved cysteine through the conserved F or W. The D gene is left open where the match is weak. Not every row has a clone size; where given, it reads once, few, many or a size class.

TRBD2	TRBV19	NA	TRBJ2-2	CASSIDQAGAGELFF	TGTGCCAGTAGTATAGATCAAGCGGGAGCCGGGGAGCTGTTTTTT
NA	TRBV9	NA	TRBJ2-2	CASSVDARSTGELFF	TGTGCCAGCAGCGTAGATGCGAGGTCCACCGGGGAGCTGTTTTTT
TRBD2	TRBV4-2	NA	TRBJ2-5	CASSQEAGAQETQYF	TGTGCCAGCAGCCAAGAAGCGGGGGCCCAAGAGACCCAGTACTTC
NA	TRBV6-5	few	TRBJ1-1	CASKKSGNTEAFF	TGTGCCAGCAAAAAATCAGGGAACACTGAAGCTTTCTTT
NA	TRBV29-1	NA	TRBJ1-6	CSVGGTASYNSPLHF	TGCAGCGTGGGAGGTACAGCCTCCTATAATTCACCCCTCCACTTT
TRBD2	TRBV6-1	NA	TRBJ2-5	CASSRGTILQETQYF	TGTGCCAGCAGTCGTGGGACTATCCTCCAAGAGACCCAGTACTTC
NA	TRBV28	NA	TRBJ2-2	CASRSGTTGELFF	TGTGCCAGCAGATCCGGGACAACCGGGGAGCTGTTTTTT
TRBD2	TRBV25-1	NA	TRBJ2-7	CASSGTSVAYEQYF	TGTGCCAGCAGTGGGACTAGCGTAGCCTACGAGCAGTACTTC
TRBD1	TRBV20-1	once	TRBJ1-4	CSASALGGQGREKLFF	TGCAGTGCTAGTGCTCTCGGAGGACAGGGCCGTGAAAAACTGTTTTTT
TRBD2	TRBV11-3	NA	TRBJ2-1	CASSLGTSGGANEQFF	TGTGCCAGCAGCTTAGGGACTAGCGGGGGGGCCAATGAGCAGTTCTTC
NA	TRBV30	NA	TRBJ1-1	CAWGGVARAFF	TGTGCCTGGGGCGGGGTGGCGCGGGCTTTCTTT
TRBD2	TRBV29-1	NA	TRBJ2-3	CSVRWSGRGDTQYF	TGCAGCGTGCGGTGGAGCGGGAGAGGGGATACGCAGTATTTT
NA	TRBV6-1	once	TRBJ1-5	CASSEGADVYSNQPQHF	TGTGCCAGCAGTGAAGGGGCAGATGTTTATAGCAATCAGCCCCAGCATTTT
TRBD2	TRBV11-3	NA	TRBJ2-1	CASSLGTSGSYNEQFF	TGTGCCAGCAGCTTAGGAACTAGCGGGAGCTACAATGAGCAGTTCTTC
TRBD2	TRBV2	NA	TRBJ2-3	CASSGLASTSTDTQYF	TGTGCCAGCAGTGGACTAGCGTCTACGAGCACAGATACGCAGTATTTT
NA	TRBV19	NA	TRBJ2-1	CASSPPTGLSSYNEQFF	TGTGCCTCCAGCCCCCCAACAGGACTAAGCTCCTACAATGAGCAGTTCTTC
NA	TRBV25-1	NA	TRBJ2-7	CASSRGARAYEQYF	TGTGCCAGCAGTCGGGGGGCTCGGGCCTACGAGCAGTACTTC
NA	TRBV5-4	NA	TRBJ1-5	CASSSGQPNQPQHF	TGTGCCAGCAGCTCCGGACAGCCCAATCAGCCCCAGCATTTT
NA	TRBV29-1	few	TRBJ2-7	CSVAGASGLYEQYF	TGCAGCGTTGCGGGGGCTAGCGGTCTCTACGAGCAGTACTTC
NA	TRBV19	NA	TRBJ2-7	CASSIKADLYEQYF	TGTGCCAGTAGTATTAAGGCGGATCTTTACGAGCAGTACTTC
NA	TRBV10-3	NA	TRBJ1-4	CAISESKARAAEKLFF	TGTGCCATCAGTGAGTCGAAGGCCAGGGCGGCAGAAAAACTGTTTTTT
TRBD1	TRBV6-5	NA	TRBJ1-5	CASQQPGGGQPQHF	TGTGCCAGCCAACAGCCAGGGGGCGGTCAGCCCCAGCATTTT
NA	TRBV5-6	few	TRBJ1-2	CASSSTGFGYTF	TGTGCCAGCAGCTCTACAGGGTTTGGCTACACCTTC
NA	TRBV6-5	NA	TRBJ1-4	CASSYERANEKLFF	TGTGCCAGCAGTTACGAGCGGGCTAATGAAAAACTGTTTTTT
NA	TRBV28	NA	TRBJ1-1	CASTQNTEAFF	TGTGCCAGCACACAGAACACTGAAGCTTTCTTT
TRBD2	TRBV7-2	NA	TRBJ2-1	CASSLNGGAEGEQFF	TGTGCCAGCAGCTTGAACGGGGGGGCCGAGGGTGAGCAGTTCTTC
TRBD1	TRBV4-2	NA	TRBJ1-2	CASSQDRGRDGYTF	TGTGCCAGCAGCCAAGACAGGGGGCGAGATGGCTACACCTTC
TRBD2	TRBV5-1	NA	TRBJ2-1	CASSLLRTSEPPYNEQFF	TGCGCCAGCAGCCTATTACGGACTAGCGAACCACCCTACAATGAGCAGTTCTTC
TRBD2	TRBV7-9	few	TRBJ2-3	CASSLPGGRDTQYF	TGTGCCAGCAGCTTACCGGGGGGGCGAGATACGCAGTATTTT
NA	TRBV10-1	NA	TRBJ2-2	CASRPDSTGELFF	TGCGCCAGCAGGCCCGACTCCACCGGGGAGCTGTTTTTT
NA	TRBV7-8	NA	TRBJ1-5	CASSLVAGRQPQHF	TGTGCCAGCAGCTTAGTCGCAGGGCGGCAGCCCCAGCATTTT
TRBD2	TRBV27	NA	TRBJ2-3	CASSPKGVAGGRDTQYF	TGTGCCAGCAGTCCTAAAGGGGTAGCGGGGGGTAGGGATACGCAGTATTTT
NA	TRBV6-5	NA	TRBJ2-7	CASSYSGGQRSYEQYF	TGTGCCAGCAGTTACTCGGGGGGACAGAGATCTTACGAGCAGTACTTC
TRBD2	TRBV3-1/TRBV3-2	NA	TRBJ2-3	CASSRRKAGGTDTQYF	TGTGCCAGCAGCCGCCGGAAGGCGGGGGGGACAGATACGCAGTATTTT
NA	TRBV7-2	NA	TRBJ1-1	CALSRSMNTEAFF	TGTGCCCTAAGCCGGTCCATGAACACTGAAGCTTTCTTT
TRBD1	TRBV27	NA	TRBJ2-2	CASSLTGIDGELFF	TGTGCCAGCAGTTTGACAGGGATAGACGGGGAGCTGTTTTTT
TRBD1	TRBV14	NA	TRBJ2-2	CASSLLPGTANTGELFF	TGTGCCAGCAGCCTACTACCCGGGACAGCGAACACCGGGGAGCTGTTTTTT
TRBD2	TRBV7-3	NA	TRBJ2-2	CASSLPGGPTGELFF	TGTGCCAGCAGCTTACCGGGAGGGCCCACCGGGGAGCTGTTTTTT
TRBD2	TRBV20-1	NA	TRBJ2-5	CSASLSAGRETQYF	TGCAGTGCTAGTCTTTCGGCCGGGAGGGAGACCCAGTACTTC
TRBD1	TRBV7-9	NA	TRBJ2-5	CASSLGTGGPQETQYF	TGTGCCAGCAGCTTAGGTACAGGGGGGCCACAAGAGACCCAGTACTTC
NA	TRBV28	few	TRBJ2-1	CASSFTGNNEQFF	TGTGCCAGCAGTTTTACAGGGAACAATGAGCAGTTCTTC
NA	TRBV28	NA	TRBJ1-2	CASSLGSSYGYTF	TGTGCCAGCAGTTTAGGCAGTTCCTATGGCTACACCTTC
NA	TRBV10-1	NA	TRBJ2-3	CASASSGLDTQYF	TGCGCCAGCGCCTCGAGCGGCCTAGATACGCAGTATTTT
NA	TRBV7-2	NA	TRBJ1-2	CASSPAPGYGYTF	TGTGCCAGCAGCCCCGCCCCAGGGTATGGCTACACCTTC
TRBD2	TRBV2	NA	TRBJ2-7	CASRELAVSYEQYF	TGTGCCAGCAGGGAACTAGCGGTCTCCTACGAGCAGTACTTC
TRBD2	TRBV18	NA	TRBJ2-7	CASSSPGLAGRYEQYF	TGTGCCAGCTCATCACCGGGACTAGCGGGCCGCTACGAGCAGTACTTC
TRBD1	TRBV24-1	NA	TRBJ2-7	CATSAADRTSYEQYF	TGTGCCACCAGTGCCGCGGACAGGACGTCCTACGAGCAGTACTTC
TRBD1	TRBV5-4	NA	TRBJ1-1	CASSTNRGQSFF	TGTGCCAGCAGCACGAACAGGGGGCAAAGTTTCTTT
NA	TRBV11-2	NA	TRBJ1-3	CASSFTSSGNTIYF	TGTGCCAGCAGCTTCACCAGCTCTGGAAACACCATATATTTT
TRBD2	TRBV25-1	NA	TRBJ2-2	CASSHERGDGELFF	TGTGCCAGCAGTCATGAGCGGGGGGACGGGGAGCTGTTTTTT